This T cell receptor beta chain originates from a study of a mutant IDH1 vaccine in newly diagnosed glioma. Study overall: Sex among treated patients split about 62% male, roughly 40% female; mean age was roughly 42 years.

The CDR3 is made up of 14 amino acids. Unmatched junction bases numbered 8, after V lost 4 bases and J lost 10 bases. Per the germline V gene, CDR1 is SGHNT and CDR2 is YYREEE (reference sequence). This clone was observed a single time. Its antigen is undetermined. Sequencing was performed with immunoSEQ multiplex PCR; in TCRdb, only in-frame clones are kept and a portion is missing. The table records about 56,000 clones, roughly 75% of them present only once. The time point: week 47, end of study. All doses held 300 ug of mutant IDH1 20-mer peptide, with topical imiquimod. Donors' newly diagnosed IDH1-mutant WHO grade 3 or 4 astrocytomas lacked nuclear ATRX.

The sample was PBMCs, taken from a glioma patient whose treatment included an IDH1 peptide vaccine. V and J are TRBV5-4 and TRBJ2-1; 10 bases are shared with TRBD2. This TCR derives from a man aged 45-65 years with glioma. CDR3 sequence: CASSTGPLAGEQFF. DNA of the CDR3: TGTGCCAGCAGCACCGGGCCACTAGCGGGGGAGCAGTTCTTC.